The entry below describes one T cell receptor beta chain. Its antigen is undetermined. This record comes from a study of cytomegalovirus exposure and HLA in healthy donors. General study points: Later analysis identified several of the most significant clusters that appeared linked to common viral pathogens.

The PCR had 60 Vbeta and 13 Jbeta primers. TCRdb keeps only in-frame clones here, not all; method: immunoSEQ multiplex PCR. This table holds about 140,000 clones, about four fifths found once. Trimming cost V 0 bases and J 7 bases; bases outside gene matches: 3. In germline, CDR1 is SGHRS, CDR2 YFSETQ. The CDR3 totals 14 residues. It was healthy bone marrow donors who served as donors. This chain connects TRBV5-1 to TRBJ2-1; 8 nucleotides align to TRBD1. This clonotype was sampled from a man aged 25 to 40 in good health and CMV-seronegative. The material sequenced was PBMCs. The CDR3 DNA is TGCGCCAGCAGCTTGGTGCAGGGGGCGAATGAGCAGTTCTTC. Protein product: CASSLVQGANEQFF.